The present TCR beta chain was sequenced within a study of T cells in Graves' hyperthyroidism and ophthalmopathy. Study at large: Initial diagnosis, before any treatment, was when peripheral blood was collected. Study observations and caveats: Blood shared most expanded thyroid clonotypes above 0.001.

The authors deemed Graves' hyperthyroidism stable absent ophthalmopathy progression within 18 months. The PBMCs were taken from approximately 9.7 ml of fresh peripheral blood. This CDR3 spans 16 amino acids. Germline-derived CDR1 and CDR2 are MDHEN and SYDVKM. Trimming took 7 bases from V and 7 from J, leaving 25 bases between them. TCR beta CDR3 region amplification was performed from RNA transcripts. The HTBI set primed first-round TCR CDR3 RT-PCR. TCRdb re-called the multiplex PCR reads with MiXCR, one entry per CDR3 protein. The sample consists of 600,000 to 750,000 distinct CDR3 sequences, around 15% of them appearing once. In this sample, this clonotype turned up many times. Its antigen is as yet unknown.

The specimen was blood. The V gene is TRBV28, the J gene TRBJ1-2; a possible D gene is TRBD1 (6 bases). The TCR was taken from a man between 45 and 60 years old with Graves' hyperthyroidism. The CDR3 spells CASTPGGSASRAGYTF. CDR3 DNA sequence: TGTGCCAGCACCCCTGGGGGCAGCGCAAGCCGCGCTGGCTACACCTTC.